These T cell receptor beta chains were read from a single sample in a study of glioma-infiltrating T cells. TCRdb reanalysed the multiplex PCR reads using MiXCR and keeps one entry per CDR3 protein. The sample carries fewer than 500,000 distinct CDR3 sequences, roughly two fifths recorded once. Material for sequencing was glioma tissue, nonneoplastic brain tissue, or PBMCs (not recorded which). Receptors originate from a human donor with low-grade glioma or glioblastoma, undergoing nonglioma brain surgery, or in good health (not recorded which). The CDR3 runs from the conserved cysteine through the conserved F or W.

cdr3_aa	j_call	v_call
CSARFRDSFYNEQFF	TRBJ2-1	TRBV20-1
CASSLALTFYWDTQYF	TRBJ2-3	TRBV12-3/TRBV12-4
CSARDFTGPLTDTQYF	TRBJ2-3	TRBV20-1
CASRRDRDTTNEKLFF	TRBJ1-4	TRBV2
CASSSPTSWRDEQFF	TRBJ2-1	TRBV6-5
CASSTPGTNSYEQYF	TRBJ2-7	TRBV7-8
CASSFPTRDRGLGGYTF	TRBJ1-2	TRBV7-9
CANSFVLGFYEQYF	TRBJ2-7	TRBV28
CSARASKAEAFF	TRBJ1-1	TRBV20-1
CASSPTGTENTEAFF	TRBJ1-1	TRBV28
CASTQTSSPYEQYF	TRBJ2-7	TRBV6-1
CASRAGRGSTDTQYF	TRBJ2-3	TRBV2
CASSQGTGTNEKLFF	TRBJ1-4	TRBV4-1
CASGHLISRQADYGYTF	TRBJ1-2	TRBV4-1
CASSYAGESGYIF	TRBJ1-2	TRBV7-9
CASSLTGGTDTQYF	TRBJ2-3	TRBV28
CASSRRMETQYF	TRBJ2-5	TRBV6-1
CASSFGGGRRRTQYF	TRBJ2-5	TRBV28
CASSREQGVLYEQYF	TRBJ2-7	TRBV4-2
CASSPLDSYTEAFF	TRBJ1-1	TRBV9